The 23 T cell receptor beta chains below all came from one sample that was sequenced in a study of T cells in Graves' hyperthyroidism and ophthalmopathy. The CDR3 regions of TCR beta were amplified from RNA transcripts. RT-PCR in the first round (using the HTBI primer set) targeted the TCR CDR3. Via MiXCR, TCRdb re-called the multiplex PCR reads, giving one row per CDR3 protein. The sample consists of approximately 600,000 distinct CDR3 sequences, approximately 15% of them appearing once. Source material: blood. These receptors came from a woman younger than 35 with Graves' ophthalmopathy.

Comment on this clonotype: A much more abundant neighbour one base away suggests this may be a read error. The genes are TRBV9 and TRBJ2-7; TRBD2 matches at 8 bases. This CDR3 is built from 17 residues. The ends lost 3 bases at V and 2 bases at J; junction bases unmatched: 13. The germline gives CDR1 SGDLS, CDR2 YYNGEE. The CDR3 loop is CASSADRTGGGPYEQYF. The CDR3 nucleotides are TGTGCCAGCAGCGCCGACCGGACTGGCGGGGGGCCCTACGAGCAGTACTTC.

This clonotype was observed many times. The rearrangement uses TRBV7-2 and TRBJ2-1; 12 bases align to TRBD2. CDR3 length: 17 residues. In germline, CDR1 is SGHTA, CDR2 FQGNSA. V lost 2 bases, J lost 0 bases, and 2 bases stayed unmatched. The CDR3 spells CASSLQTSGSSYNEQFF. The CDR3 region has the DNA TGTGCCAGCAGCTTACAGACTAGCGGGAGCTCCTACAATGAGCAGTTCTTC. Full variable domain (remainder filled in from reference TRBV7-2 and TRBJ2-1): GAGVSQSPSNKVTEKGKDVELRCDPISGHTALYWYRQSLGQGLEFLIYFQGNSAPDKSGLPSDRFSAERTGGSVSTLTIQRTQQEDSAVYLCASSLQTSGSSYNEQFFGPGTRLTVL.

The rearrangement links TRBV20-1 to TRBJ2-5; no clear D gene. The CDR3 is 11 amino acids. The V end lost 0 bases, the J end lost 6 bases, and 5 bases lay between the germline ends. Germline-derived CDR1 and CDR2 are DFQATT and SNEGSKA (reference sequence). CDR3 bases: TGCAGTGCTAGAGATGGAAAGACCCAGTACTTC. It codes for CSARDGKTQYF.

This clonotype has a count of ten or more. The chain is built from TRBV12-3 or TRBV12-4 and TRBJ1-6; TRBD1 aligns across 9 bases. CDR3 length: 16 amino acids. Trimming at V came to 5 bases and at J to 3 bases, leaving 5 bases not matched to a gene. The DNA for the CDR3 is TGTGCCAGCAGTCCGGGACAGGGTGGCTATAATTCACCCCTCCACTTT. Translation gives CASSPGQGGYNSPLHF.

This clonotype was recorded many times. The gene calls are TRBV5-1 and TRBJ1-1; 7 bases match TRBD1. The CDR3 totals 14 residues. Germline loops: CDR1 SGHRS, CDR2 YFSETQ. With V trimmed by 5 bases and J by 3 bases, 7 bases remained unmatched. The CDR3 nucleotides are TGCGCCAGCAGACTCTCAGGGGGTTACACTGAAGCTTTCTTT. This gives the protein CASRLSGGYTEAFF.

The rearrangement uses TRBV2 and TRBJ1-2; no reliable D call. Trimming pared 9 bases from V and 4 bases from J, leaving 9 bases between. The CDR3 runs 11 residues. Germline V gives CDR1 SNHLY, CDR2 FYNNEI. The CDR3 sequence: CASPLGYGYTF. CDR3 bases: TGTGCCAGTCCCCTAGGCTATGGCTACACCTTC.

This sequence joins TRBV20-1 and TRBJ1-5; TRBD1 is a possible D gene (5 bases). The CDR3 length is 14 residues. Germline assignment: CDR1 DFQATT and CDR2 SNEGSKA (reference sequence). V lost 5 bases, J lost 7 bases, and 18 bases lay in between. CDR3 residues: CSAETGPYLQPQHF. CDR3 bases: TGCAGTGCTGAAACAGGTCCCTACTTGCAGCCCCAGCATTTT.

This clonotype was seen once. This may stem from a read error, because a much larger clone lies one nucleotide away. This chain uses TRBV2 with TRBJ1-3; D perhaps matches TRBD1 (5 bases). The CDR3 has 17 residues. The germline CDR1 and CDR2 sequences are SNHLY and FYNNEI. CDR3 coding DNA: TGTGCCACCAGTGAAAGGGGACGGGGGAGCTCTGGAAACACCATATATTTT. As protein: CATSERGRGSSGNTIYF.

This clonotype came up a few times. A read error may explain this, as a much larger clone is one base away. Lacking the conserved final phenylalanine or tryptophan, this CDR3 likely reflects a read error. V and J are TRBV7-3 and TRBJ2-5, with 8 bases aligning to TRBD2. The V gene end was trimmed by 5 bases and the J gene end by 4 bases; junction bases not matched to a gene: 15. CDR3 length: 17 residues. Germline loops: CDR1 SGHTA, CDR2 FQGTGA. This CDR3 is CASSLVMGAGGGETQYL. Written as DNA, the CDR3 is TGTGCCAGCAGCCTGGTTATGGGGGCGGGAGGAGGAGAGACCCAGTACCTC.

This clonotype was counted at least ten times. The chain has TRBV7-8 and TRBJ2-7; D remains ambiguous. Germline V gene lookup returns CDR1 SGHVS and CDR2 FQNEAQ. Trimming took off 1 base at V and 3 bases at J, with 10 bases between the two ends. The CDR3 loop spans 14 amino acids. CDR3 residues: CASSLVRGSYEQYF. CDR3 DNA: TGTGCCAGCAGCTTAGTTCGTGGTAGCTACGAGCAGTACTTC.

Notes on this clonotype: This clone may be a read error of a much larger clone one base away. The CDR3 does not close with the conserved phenylalanine or tryptophan, likely indicating a read error. V is TRBV7-9 and J is TRBJ1-1, with unresolved D. Germline lookup yields CDR1 SEHNR and CDR2 FQNEAQ (reference sequence). The CDR3 has 15 amino acids. Trimming cost V 3 bases and J 0 bases, with 11 bases left between them. The chain's CDR3 is CASSFNGLMNTEAFL. CDR3 bases: TGTGCCAGCAGCTTCAATGGGCTTATGAACACTGAAGCTTTCCTT.

As regards this clonotype: Possible read error: a much larger clone is one base away. This chain joins TRBV10-3 and TRBJ1-2, with D possibly being TRBD1 (5 bases). Germline V CDR1 and CDR2: ENHRY, SYGVKD. The CDR3 extends over 15 amino acids. Between the trimmed V and J ends, which lost 10 bases and 4 bases, there was a span of 22 bases. The chain's CDR3 is CATGTGAARTYGYTF. The DNA for the CDR3 is TGTGCCACCGGAACCGGGGCAGCCAGAACCTATGGCTACACCTTC.

This chain uses TRBV10-3 with TRBJ1-2; D is unclear. CDR3 size: 14 residues. Between the trimmed V and J ends, which lost 3 bases and 3 bases, there was a span of 11 bases. Germline V gene data show CDR1 as ENHRY and CDR2 as SYGVKD. The CDR3 region has the DNA TGTGCCATCAGTGATTTAAAGGTGGACTATGGCTACACCTTC. Amino acids: CAISDLKVDYGYTF.

This clonotype was recorded many times. The V gene is TRBV19, the J gene TRBJ2-7; D ambiguous. V was clipped by 1 base and J by 0 bases, with 4 bases between them. The CDR3 has 13 residues. Germline V gene sequence: CDR1 LNHDA, CDR2 SQIVND (reference sequence). The DNA for the CDR3 is TGTGCCAGTAGTATAGGAAGCTCCTACGAGCAGTACTTC. Its translation: CASSIGSSYEQYF.

Concerning this clonotype: A clone one base away is much larger, so this may be a read error. The chain joins TRBV20-1 to TRBJ2-3; tentatively, D is TRBD2 (7 bases). V lost 5 bases to trimming and J lost 6 bases, with 15 bases between them. This CDR3 is built from 13 residues. Germline CDR1 DFQATT, CDR2 SNEGSKA (reference sequence). CDR3 sequence (DNA): TGCAGTGCTGGGGGGGCAGGGTGGGATACGCAGTATTTT. It translates to CSAGGAGWDTQYF.

At least ten counts were recorded for this clonotype. V usage is TRBV12-3 or TRBV12-4 and J usage is TRBJ2-3, with 13 bases lining up with TRBD2. Trimming at V came to 7 bases and at J to 4 bases, leaving 5 bases not matched to a gene. The CDR3 consists of 15 residues. CDR3 loop: CASTTGLAGPDTQYF. The DNA for the CDR3 is TGTGCCAGCACCACGGGACTAGCGGGACCAGATACGCAGTATTTT.

The rearrangement uses TRBV6-1 and TRBJ2-1, with TRBD2 matching over 10 bases. The V and J ends lost 5 bases and 7 bases, in that order; junction bases with no gene match: 5. The CDR3 loop spans 14 amino acids. Germline lookup yields CDR1 MNHNS and CDR2 SASEGT. The CDR3 sequence: CASSSGRVFNEQFF. CDR3 bases: TGTGCCAGCAGTAGCGGGAGGGTTTTTAATGAGCAGTTCTTC.

In its sample, this clonotype was seen many times. V usage is TRBV11-1 and J usage is TRBJ1-1; weak D call: TRBD1 (6 bases). The length of the CDR3 is 15 residues. Trimming shortened V by 1 base and J by 4 bases, and 13 bases separated the two germline ends. The germline V gene encodes CDR1 SGHAT and CDR2 FQDESV (reference sequence). Here the CDR3 reads CASSLEWGLPTEAFF. For the CDR3, the DNA is TGTGCCAGCAGCTTAGAATGGGGGCTGCCCACTGAAGCTTTCTTT.

This sequence joins TRBV11-3 and TRBJ1-6; TRBD1 is a possible D gene (5 bases). V lost 0 bases and J 10 bases, leaving 13 bases between the germline ends. The CDR3 consists of 15 residues. CDR1 and CDR2 from the germline V gene are SGHNT and YENEEA. The CDR3 DNA follows: TGTGCCAGCAGCTTAGATTCAGGGCTCAGCTCACCCCTCCACTTT. It is translated as CASSLDSGLSSPLHF. Full variable domain (missing parts from reference TRBV11-3 and TRBJ1-6): EAGVVQSPRYKIIEKKQPVAFWCNPISGHNTLYWYLQNLGQGPELLIRYENEEAVDDSQLPKDRFSAERLKGVDSTLKIQPAELGDSAVYLCASSLDSGLSSPLHFGNGTRLTVT.

The chain combines TRBV7-9 with TRBJ1-2; tentative D call: TRBD1 (5 bases). V was pared by 7 bases and J by 5 bases, with 17 bases between. The CDR3 is 14 residues long. Germline CDR1 reads SEHNR; CDR2 reads FQNEAQ (reference sequence). The CDR3 sequence is CASTPGRARYGYTF. Here the CDR3 DNA reads TGTGCCAGCACTCCGGGCAGGGCCCGGTATGGCTACACCTTC.

The chain recombines TRBV7-8 with TRBJ1-1, with a weak D call TRBD1 (5 bases). CDR1 SGHVS and CDR2 FQNEAQ come from the germline V gene. The V and J ends lost 6 bases and 7 bases respectively, with 21 bases between them. CDR3 size: 15 residues. CDR3 loop: CASSPPAGGGIEAFF. The CDR3 coding sequence is TGTGCCAGCAGTCCTCCCGCGGGGGGAGGGATTGAAGCTTTCTTT.

CDR3 sequence: CASSQRPLGVDNEQFF. The CDR3 nucleotides read TGTGCCAGTAGTCAACGCCCCTTGGGGGTCGACAATGAGCAGTTCTTC. The V gene is TRBV19, the J gene TRBJ2-1, with D tentatively TRBD1 or TRBD2 (5 bases each). V was cut by 5 bases and J by 5 bases, with 19 bases left in between. The CDR3 runs 16 residues. Germline values: CDR1 LNHDA, CDR2 SQIVND (reference sequence).

This clonotype occurred a few times. Possible read error: a much larger clone is one base away. J is TRBJ2-5 and V is TRBV3-1, with D perhaps assigned TRBD1 or TRBD2 (5 bases each). The V gene lost 1 base and the J gene lost 5 bases, with 5 bases spanning the gap. CDR3 size: 12 residues. The germline CDR1 and CDR2 sequences are LGHDT and YNNKEL (reference sequence). CDR3 nucleotides: TGTGCCAGCAGCCAAGGGGGGGAGACCCAGTACTTC. Amino acids: CASSQGGETQYF.